This T cell receptor beta chain was observed in a study of shared clonotypes between healthy human individuals (dated by TCRdb to about 2020). About the investigation overall: The cohort comprised a couple of women and three men aged 18 to 49 years. The study deeply sequenced blood TCR repertoires of about 5 healthy adults to estimate repertoire size and the extent of clonotype sharing between individuals. Libraries were prepared and TCR repertoires were sequenced by different laboratories using diverse techniques, in order to increase sequencing depth and limit assay-specific biases. Leukapheresis yielded between about 0.94 and 8.9 billion PBMCs per donor. For each donor, three plates each were used for CD4 naive and CD4 memory, two plates were used for CD8 naive, and one plate was used for CD8 memory.

Notes on this clone: The target of this receptor is not known. Nothing much larger sits one base from this clone, and base qualities are not available.

Spanning cysteine to phenylalanine, the CDR3 consists of 15 amino acids. The only DNA kept is the CDR3, 45 bases in frame from the first base. V is trimmed back by 4 bases and J by 6 bases, and the junction contains 6 bases that no gene match accounts for. CDR1 and CDR2, looked up from the germline V gene, are SGHTA and FQGNSA. Healthy HIV-negative adults with no recently reported acute infections or vaccinations were included as donors. All donors were Caucasian adults living in Nashville, Tennessee, USA. CD4+ T cells were enriched by magnetic negative selection; naive cells were then positively selected on CD45RA, and the negative fraction formed the memory subset. Blood was collected by leukapheresis, and PBMCs were isolated by Ficoll-Histopaque density gradient centrifugation and then cryopreserved in liquid nitrogen vapor phase. Analytical flow cytometry was used to check the purity and quantity of each magnetically sorted T cell population. From each sorted fraction, genomic DNA was isolated and quantified by UV absorbance on a Nanodrop 2000c.

Using the deep immunoSEQ assay, TCR CDR3 regions were amplified from genomic DNA by multiplex PCR. Extracted genomic DNA from each cell subset was distributed evenly across all wells of several immunoSEQ 96-well plates, and each plate was treated as a replicate. For sorted subsets, 150 to 250 ng of genomic DNA, equivalent to 25,000 to 30,000 T cell genomes, went into each replicate PCR. The purified libraries were quantified using a Qubit 3.0 fluorometer, sized with a Bioanalyzer 2100, and then quantified again using the KAPA Library Quantification kit. A separate single-read 150-cycle Illumina NextSeq 550 flow cell was used to sequence each immunoSEQ 96-well plate. For the original study's pipeline: Because the immunoSEQ output held only junctional sequences and lacked quality scores, the filtering could not match the filtering applied to full-length reads. To assign V/J genes and CDR3, sequences were annotated using PyIR, a Python wrapper for IgBLAST v1.9, with IMGT germline references. Any read was removed if the V/J assignment was weak (E-value above 1e-6), the CDR3 was missing, or the read contained stop codons, out-of-frame junctions, or ambiguous translated residues. V3J clonotypes were defined by identical inferred V gene, J gene, and CDR3 amino acid sequence. To compute the percentage overlap between repertoires, the number of shared unique clonotypes was divided by the size of the smaller repertoire. RTK rarefaction, the Chao1 estimator, and Recon v2.1 estimates of unobserved clonotypes were used to assess repertoire richness. Generation probabilities for all TCRbeta clonotypes obtained by the gDNA method from four donors were computed using OLGA. Entries here come from immuneACCESS through TCRdb and include only in-frame sequences with V and J called. Some clones fail to appear in such tables; in the studies checked, an unresolved V gene covers under half of the shortfall, and the cause of the remainder is unknown. V and J calls and clone size are those listed in that table; D and trimming were worked out from the DNA. The sample includes millions of clones, with roughly 94% observed a single time. The ten largest clones take up more than 0.1% of the sample.

Overall results and qualifications from the work: Based on pairwise subsampling, the degree of clonotype sharing among donors was expected to be affected by sequencing depth. Compared with non-shared clonotypes, clonotypes shared by all four sorted-subset donors had higher generation probabilities. The genetic and exposure-history diversity represented was limited by the small number of donors. Sampling was limited to blood, and TCR repertoires in tissue likely differ from TCR repertoires in blood. Even with the large sequencing depth, rarefaction of the sorted-subset datasets indicated that sequencing was incomplete. Naive subsets generally had larger estimated clonotype richness than memory subsets. Approximately 4.8% of naive CD4, 3.5% of naive CD8, 2.3% of memory CD4, and around 0.4% of memory CD8 clonotypes were shared across a handful of donors.

The clonotype comes from a young man in good health. Material for sequencing was naive CD4+ T cells sorted from blood. The cell subset or site label of this sample denotes: CD45RA+ positively selected. This receptor chain uses TRBV7-2 and TRBJ1-6; a stretch of 7 junction bases matches TRBD1. In nucleotides, the sequence is TGTGCCAGCAGCTACCGGGGACAGAGTAATTCACCCCTCCACTTT. This translates into CASSYRGQSNSPLHF. With the portions outside the CDR3 filled from the reference TRBV7-2 and TRBJ1-6 genes, the complete variable region becomes GAGVSQSPSNKVTEKGKDVELRCDPISGHTALYWYRQSLGQGLEFLIYFQGNSAPDKSGLPSDRFSAERTGGSVSTLTIQRTQQEDSAVYLCASSYRGQSNSPLHFGNGTRLTVT.